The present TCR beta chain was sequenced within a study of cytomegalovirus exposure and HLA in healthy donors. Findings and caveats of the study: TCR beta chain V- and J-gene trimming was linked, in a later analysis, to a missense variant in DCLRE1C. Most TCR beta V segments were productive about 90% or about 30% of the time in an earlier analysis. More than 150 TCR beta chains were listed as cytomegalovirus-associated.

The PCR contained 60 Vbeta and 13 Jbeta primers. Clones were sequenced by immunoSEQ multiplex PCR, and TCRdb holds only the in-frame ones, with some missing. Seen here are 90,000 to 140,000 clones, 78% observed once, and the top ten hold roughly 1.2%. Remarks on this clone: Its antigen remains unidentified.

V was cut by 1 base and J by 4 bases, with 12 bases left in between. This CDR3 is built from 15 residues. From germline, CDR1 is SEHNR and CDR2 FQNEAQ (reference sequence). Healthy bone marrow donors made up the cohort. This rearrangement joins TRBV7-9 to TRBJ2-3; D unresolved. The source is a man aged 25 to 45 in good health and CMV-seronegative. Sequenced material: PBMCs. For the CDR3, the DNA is TGTGCCAGCAGCTTAGGGGCTCAGGCGTCAGATACGCAGTATTTT. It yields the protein CASSLGAQASDTQYF.